The next 26 T cell receptor beta chains were all read from a single sample in a study of blood T cell repertoires in COVID-19. Produced via immunoSEQ multiplex PCR; TCRdb's table is partial and in-frame only. This repertoire shows under 300,000 clones, 75% to 90% found once; its top ten account for over 1.5%. Material: PBMCs or T cells enriched from blood (not recorded which). The receptors were gathered from a woman between 50 and 59 years old who had recovered from COVID-19.

The chain carries TRBV28 and TRBJ1-2; TRBD1 matches at 7 bases. The germline CDR1 and CDR2 sequences are MDHEN and SYDVKM. This CDR3 contains 15 residues. Trimming took 7 bases from V and 4 from J; bases not matched to a gene: 12. CDR3 residues: CASISSGGRFYGYTF. CDR3 nucleotides: TGTGCCAGCATATCCTCAGGGGGAAGGTTCTATGGCTACACCTTC.

The chain combines TRBV28 with TRBJ2-7; D is unclear. Trimming left V 10 bases short and J 2 bases short, with 12 bases between. Germline CDR1 reads MDHEN; CDR2 reads SYDVKM. The CDR3 sequence is 12 residues long. The CDR3 DNA reads as TGTGCCACCGAGACATATCCCTACGAGCAGTACTTC. Protein product: CATETYPYEQYF.

This clone was recorded once. This chain joins TRBV19 and TRBJ1-6; 9 bases map to TRBD1. The CDR3 is 14 amino acids. V shed 5 bases and J 7 bases; nucleotides not matched to a gene: 3. Germline V gives CDR1 LNHDA, CDR2 SQIVND (reference sequence). In DNA form, the CDR3 reads TGTGCCAGTAGTTTACAGGGGGCGAATTCACCCCTCCACTTT. Amino acids: CASSLQGANSPLHF.

V and J are TRBV7-2 and TRBJ2-7, with TRBD2 matching 7 bases. CDR3 length: 14 amino acids. CDR1 SGHTA and CDR2 FQGNSA come from the germline V gene. J gave up 0 bases and V 3 bases, and 2 bases lay outside the gene matches. CDR3 nucleotide sequence: TGTGCCAGCAGCTTGAGCGGGGACTCCTACGAGCAGTACTTC. Translating gives CASSLSGDSYEQYF.

Points on this clone: Compared with germline, one end of the junction differs, possibly owing to a read error. The chain employs TRBV6-4 and TRBJ2-3, with 8 bases lining up with TRBD2. Looked up from germline, CDR1 is MRHNA and CDR2 is SNTAGT. The CDR3 consists of 15 residues. The CDR3 here is CATSREGLDTDTQYF. CDR3 nucleotides: TGTGCCACCAGTCGAGAGGGACTAGACACAGATACGCAGTATTTT.

The chain has TRBV28 and TRBJ1-2; no clear D. The CDR3 is made up of 13 amino acids. V lost 2 bases, J lost 7 bases, and 11 bases lay in between. Germline V gene lookup returns CDR1 MDHEN and CDR2 SYDVKM. This chain's CDR3 is CASSLPGVFGYTF. CDR3 nucleotides: TGTGCCAGCAGTTTACCCGGGGTATTTGGCTACACCTTC.

V gene TRBV5-6 combines with J gene TRBJ2-7; no definite D call. The CDR3 is 11 residues long. Germline assignment: CDR1 SGHDT and CDR2 YYEEEE. V was pared by 5 bases and J by 4 bases, with 7 bases between. The CDR3 spells CASRSEYEQYF. The CDR3, as DNA: TGTGCCAGCAGATCCGAGTACGAGCAGTACTTC.

This sequence joins TRBV28 and TRBJ1-5; D might be TRBD1 (5 bases). The V end lost 4 bases, the J end lost 6 bases, and 13 bases lay between the germline ends. CDR1 MDHEN and CDR2 SYDVKM come from the germline V gene. The CDR3 runs 14 residues. The CDR3 nucleotides are TGTGCCAGCAGTTCGTCGCAGGGTATTCAGCCCCAGCATTTT. This sequence encodes CASSSSQGIQPQHF.

J is TRBJ1-3 and V is TRBV2; D perhaps matches TRBD1 (5 bases). CDR1 SNHLY and CDR2 FYNNEI come from the germline V gene. There are 16 residues in the CDR3. DNA of the CDR3: TGTGCGACTGTATTCTCGGGGGATAACTCTGGAAACACCATATATTTT. Translated: CATVFSGDNSGNTIYF.

Note on this clone: At the DNA level, this CDR3 is encoded by other sequences in the same sample as well. CDR3 in amino acids: CASSPGLAGVNEQFF. For the CDR3, the DNA is TGTGCCAGCTCACCGGGACTAGCGGGAGTCAATGAGCAGTTCTTC. This chain uses TRBV18 with TRBJ2-1; 14 bases line up with TRBD2. J gave up 6 bases and V 3 bases, and 1 base lay outside the gene matches. The CDR3 loop spans 15 amino acids. The germline gives CDR1 KGHSH, CDR2 LQKENI.

The CDR3 sequence is CASIRPGQGVGEQYF. The CDR3 DNA reads TGCGCCAGCATACGACCGGGACAGGGGGTTGGGGAGCAGTACTTC. This chain joins TRBV10-2 and TRBJ2-7; 11 bases match TRBD1. The CDR3 length is 15 residues. After removal of 7 bases from V and 7 bases from J, the junction contained 12 bases not matched to a gene. CDR1 and CDR2 (germline): WSHSY, SAAADI.

This clone has only one observation. The chain has TRBV7-9 and TRBJ1-4; D may be TRBD1 (5 bases). Germline CDR1 reads SEHNR; CDR2 reads FQNEAQ (reference sequence). This CDR3 is 15 amino acids long. V was shortened by 4 bases and J by 6 bases, with 15 bases between the two germline ends. The DNA of the CDR3 is TGTGCCAGCAGCTACCTAGGGGCTGGCGATGAAAAACTGTTTTTT. This translates into CASSYLGAGDEKLFF.

This clone has a handful of counts. J is TRBJ2-7 and V is TRBV7-9, with D possibly matching TRBD1 (6 bases). Germline V gene sequence: CDR1 SEHNR, CDR2 FQNEAQ (reference sequence). Trimming took off 5 bases at V and 3 bases at J, with 11 bases between the two ends. The CDR3 covers 13 residues. CDR3 DNA: TGTGCCAGCAGCAAAGACAGGTACTACGAGCAGTACTTC. Residues: CASSKDRYYEQYF.

With regard to this clone: An end of the junction does not agree with germline; a read error may underlie this. This rearrangement joins TRBV7-7 to TRBJ2-2; D is uncertain. Germline assignment: CDR1 SSHAT and CDR2 FNYEAQ (reference sequence). The CDR3 runs 14 residues. The CDR3 reads CASSSDMNTGELFF. CDR3 sequence (DNA): TGTGCTAGCAGCTCAGATATGAACACCGGGGAGCTGTTTTTT. Full variable domain (missing parts from reference TRBV7-7 and TRBJ2-2): GAGVSQSPRYKVTKRGQDVTLRCDPISSHATLYWYQQALGQGPEFLTYFNYEAQPDKSGLPSDRFSAERPEGSISTLTIQRTEQRDSAMYRCASSSDMNTGELFFGEGSRLTVL.

V usage is TRBV12-3 or TRBV12-4 and J usage is TRBJ1-1, with D uncertain. The CDR3 is 12 amino acids. V lost 7 bases and J lost 8, with 14 bases in between. This CDR3 is CASTTSSGEAFF. As DNA, the CDR3 is TGTGCCAGCACCACTTCATCCGGGGAAGCTTTCTTT.

The chain links TRBV14 to TRBJ2-7; possibly TRBD2 for D (5 bases). Trimming took off 5 bases at V and 4 bases at J, with 12 bases between the two ends. The CDR3 is 13 amino acids. Germline V gene lookup returns CDR1 SGHDN and CDR2 FVKESK. CDR3 coding DNA: TGTGCCAGCAGCTACGTGAGGGAGTACGAGCAGTACTTC. Translated, it gives CASSYVREYEQYF. Filled out from reference TRBV14 and TRBJ2-7, the complete variable domain reads EAGVTQFPSHSVIEKGQTVTLRCDPISGHDNLYWYRRVMGKEIKFLLHFVKESKQDESGMPNNRFLAERTGGTYSTLKVQPAELEDSGVYFCASSYVREYEQYFGPGTRLTVT.

The chain has TRBV5-4 and TRBJ1-3; D gene uncertain. The V end lost 3 bases, the J end lost 0 bases, and 19 bases lay between the germline ends. Germline assignment: CDR1 SGHNT and CDR2 YYREEE (reference sequence). CDR3 length equals 18 residues. The DNA of the CDR3 is TGTGCCAGCAGCTACGGTGCTTCACCGCTTAACTCTGGAAACACCATATATTTT. This gives the protein CASSYGASPLNSGNTIYF.

V is TRBV28 and J is TRBJ2-7; TRBD1 matches 9 bases. CDR3 length: 13 residues. Germline V gene data show CDR1 as MDHEN and CDR2 as SYDVKM. Losses at the gene ends were 8 bases for V and 2 bases for J; bases not matched to a gene: 4. The CDR3: CASATGGPYEQYF. DNA of the CDR3: TGTGCCAGCGCAACAGGGGGCCCCTACGAGCAGTACTTC.

The chain uses TRBV28 and TRBJ1-5; 8 bases are a match to TRBD1. The CDR3 consists of 19 residues. Germline V gene lookup returns CDR1 MDHEN and CDR2 SYDVKM. J gave up 0 bases and V 2 bases, and 12 bases lay outside the gene matches. The CDR3 coding sequence is TGTGCCAGCAGTTTAGATACCAGGGGGCGCGTGGATAGCAATCAGCCCCAGCATTTT. It yields the protein CASSLDTRGRVDSNQPQHF. Full variable domain (outside the CDR3, taken from reference TRBV28 and TRBJ1-5): DVKVTQSSRYLVKRTGEKVFLECVQDMDHENMFWYRQDPGLGLRLIYFSYDVKMKEKGDIPEGYSVSREKKERFSLILESASTNQTSMYLCASSLDTRGRVDSNQPQHFGDGTRLSIL.

This clone is a singleton in its sample. The J gene is TRBJ1-2, the V gene TRBV5-4; 7 positions match TRBD1. Trimming removed 5 bases from V and 5 bases from J; junction bases left unmatched: 18. CDR1 and CDR2 (germline): SGHNT, YYREEE (reference sequence). The CDR3 spans 17 residues. The CDR3 sequence is CASSLGKVMEGAYGYTF. For the CDR3, the DNA is TGTGCCAGCAGTCTGGGGAAGGTCATGGAGGGGGCTTATGGCTACACCTTC.

The V and J genes are TRBV27 and TRBJ1-4; 8 nucleotides match TRBD1. CDR3 size: 14 residues. The germline V gene encodes CDR1 MNHEY and CDR2 SMNVEV (reference sequence). After removal of 3 bases from V and 8 bases from J, the junction contained 5 bases not matched to a gene. Here the CDR3 reads CASSLDREGEKLFF. The CDR3, as DNA: TGTGCCAGCAGTTTGGACAGGGAGGGCGAAAAACTGTTTTTT.

The chain has TRBV2 and TRBJ2-3, with 10 positions matching TRBD1. CDR3 length: 14 amino acids. Looked up from germline, CDR1 is SNHLY and CDR2 is FYNNEI. The V segment lost 4 bases and the J segment 4 bases; nucleotides outside the gene matches: 2. The CDR3 DNA sequence: TGTGCCAGCAGTGGACAGGGGGCGGCAGATACGCAGTATTTT. The encoded protein is CASSGQGAADTQYF.

The chain links TRBV5-4 to TRBJ2-2; 9 bases align to TRBD1. The CDR3 sequence is 16 residues long. Losses at the gene ends were 4 bases for V and 1 base for J; bases not matched to a gene: 5. Germline values: CDR1 SGHNT, CDR2 YYREEE (reference sequence). CDR3 in amino acids: CASSEPGQGNTGELFF. The CDR3 DNA is TGTGCCAGCAGCGAGCCGGGACAGGGGAACACCGGGGAGCTGTTTTTT.

In DNA form, the CDR3 reads TGTGCCAGCAGTACAACGGACAGGGGAATCGGGGGCTACACCTTC. Encoded protein: CASSTTDRGIGGYTF. The V call is TRBV6-5, the J call TRBJ1-2, with TRBD1 identical over 9 bases. The V segment lost 5 bases and the J segment 8 bases; nucleotides outside the gene matches: 12. The CDR3 totals 15 residues. Germline CDR1 MNHEY, CDR2 SVGAGI.

This clone has only one observation. The chain couples TRBV9 to TRBJ1-3; D is uncertain. Between the trimmed V and J ends, which lost 4 bases and 4 bases, there was a span of 3 bases. CDR1 and CDR2 from the germline V gene are SGDLS and YYNGEE. There are 11 residues in the CDR3. The CDR3 protein is CASSIGNTIYF. In DNA, the CDR3 is TGTGCCAGCAGCATAGGAAACACCATATATTTT.

This chain connects TRBV7-9 to TRBJ1-1; TRBD1 matches 8 bases. Unmatched junction bases numbered 7, after V lost 6 bases and J lost 4 bases. This CDR3 comprises 14 residues. CDR1 is SEHNR, CDR2 FQNEAQ, per germline (reference sequence). In DNA form, the CDR3 reads TGTGCCAGCAGTCTAAGCAGGGGGCGCACTGAAGCTTTCTTT. Translating gives CASSLSRGRTEAFF.